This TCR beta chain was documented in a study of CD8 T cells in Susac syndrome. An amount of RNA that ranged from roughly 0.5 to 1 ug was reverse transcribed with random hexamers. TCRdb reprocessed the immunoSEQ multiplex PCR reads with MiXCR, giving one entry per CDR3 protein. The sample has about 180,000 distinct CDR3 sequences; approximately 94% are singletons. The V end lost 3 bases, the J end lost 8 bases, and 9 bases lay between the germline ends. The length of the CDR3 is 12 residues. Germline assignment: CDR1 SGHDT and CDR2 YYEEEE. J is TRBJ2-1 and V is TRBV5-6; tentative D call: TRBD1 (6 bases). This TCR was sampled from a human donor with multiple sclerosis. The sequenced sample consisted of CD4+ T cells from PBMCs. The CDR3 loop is CASSWDIDEQFF. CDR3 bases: TGTGCCAGCAGCTGGGACATCGATGAGCAGTTCTTC.